This paragraph reports one T cell receptor (beta chain). Germline-derived CDR1 and CDR2 are LNHDA and SQIVND (reference sequence). V lost 2 bases and J lost 10; bases outside the gene matches: 14. This CDR3 has 17 amino acids. The data stem from a study of blood T cell repertoires in COVID-19. Assay used: immunoSEQ multiplex PCR; TCRdb lists only in-frame clones, some missing. Found here are tens of thousands of clones, around 85% of them singletons; the top ten hold around 39%. The sample consisted of peripheral blood. The chain recombines TRBV19 with TRBJ2-1; 10 nucleotides line up with TRBD2. This TCR was recovered from a man older than 75 with acute or convalescent COVID-19. CDR3 nucleotides: TGTGCCAGTAGTATATCATTGGGTCTAGCGGGAGAAAAGGAGCAGTTCTTC. Translation gives CASSISLGLAGEKEQFF.